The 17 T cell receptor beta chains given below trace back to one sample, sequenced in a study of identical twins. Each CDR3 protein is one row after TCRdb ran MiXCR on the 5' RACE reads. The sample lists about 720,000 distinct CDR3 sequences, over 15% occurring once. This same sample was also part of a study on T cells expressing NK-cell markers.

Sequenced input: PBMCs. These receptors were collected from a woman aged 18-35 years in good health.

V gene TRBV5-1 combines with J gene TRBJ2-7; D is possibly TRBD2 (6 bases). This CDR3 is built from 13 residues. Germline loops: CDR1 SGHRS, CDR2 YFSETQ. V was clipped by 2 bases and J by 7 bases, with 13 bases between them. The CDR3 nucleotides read TGCGCCAGCAGCTTCGCGGGAACTTGGGAGCAGTACTTC. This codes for CASSFAGTWEQYF.

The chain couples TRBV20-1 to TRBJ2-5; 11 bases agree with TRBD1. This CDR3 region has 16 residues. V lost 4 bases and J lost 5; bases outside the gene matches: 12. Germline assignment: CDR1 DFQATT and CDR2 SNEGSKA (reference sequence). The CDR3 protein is CSATHLRTGGAETQYF. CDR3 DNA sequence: TGCAGTGCTACACACCTGAGGACAGGGGGCGCGGAGACCCAGTACTTC.

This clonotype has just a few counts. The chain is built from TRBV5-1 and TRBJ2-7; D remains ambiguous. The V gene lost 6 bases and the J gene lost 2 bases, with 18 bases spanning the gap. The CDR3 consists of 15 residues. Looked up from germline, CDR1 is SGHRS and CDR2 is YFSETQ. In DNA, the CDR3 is TGCGCCAGCAAGTCGATGGAATCCCCAGCCTACGAGCAGTACTTC. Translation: CASKSMESPAYEQYF.

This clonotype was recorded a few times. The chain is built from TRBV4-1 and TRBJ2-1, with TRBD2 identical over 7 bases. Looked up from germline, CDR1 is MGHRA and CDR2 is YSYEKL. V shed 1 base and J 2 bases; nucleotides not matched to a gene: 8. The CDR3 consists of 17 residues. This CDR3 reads CASSQVWGSGTYNEQFF. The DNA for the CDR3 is TGCGCCAGCAGCCAAGTTTGGGGAAGCGGGACCTACAATGAGCAGTTCTTC.

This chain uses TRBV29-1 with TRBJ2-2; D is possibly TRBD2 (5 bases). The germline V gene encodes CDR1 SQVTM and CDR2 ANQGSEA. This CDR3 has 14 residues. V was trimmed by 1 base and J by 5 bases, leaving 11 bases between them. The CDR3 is CSVEVWTGTGELFF. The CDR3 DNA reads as TGCAGCGTTGAAGTTTGGACGGGGACCGGGGAGCTGTTTTTT.

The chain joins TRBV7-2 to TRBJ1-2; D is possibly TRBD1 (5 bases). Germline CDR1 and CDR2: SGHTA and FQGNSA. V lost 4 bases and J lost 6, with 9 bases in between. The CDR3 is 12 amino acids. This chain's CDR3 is CASSSQAHGYTF. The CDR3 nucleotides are TGTGCCAGCAGCTCACAGGCCCATGGCTACACCTTC.

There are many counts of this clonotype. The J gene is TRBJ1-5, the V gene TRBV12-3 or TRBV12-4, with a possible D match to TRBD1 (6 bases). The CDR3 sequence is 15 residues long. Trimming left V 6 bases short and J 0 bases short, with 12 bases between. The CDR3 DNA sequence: TGTGCCAGCAGAGCCGGGACACATAGCAATCAGCCCCAGCATTTT. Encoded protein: CASRAGTHSNQPQHF.

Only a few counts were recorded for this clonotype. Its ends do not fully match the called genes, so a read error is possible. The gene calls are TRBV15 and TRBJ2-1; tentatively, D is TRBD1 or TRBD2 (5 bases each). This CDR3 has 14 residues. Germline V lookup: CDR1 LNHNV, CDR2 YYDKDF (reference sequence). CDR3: CAIGAMVAYSEQFF. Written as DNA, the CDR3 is TGTGCCATTGGGGCTATGGTAGCGTACAGTGAGCAGTTCTTC. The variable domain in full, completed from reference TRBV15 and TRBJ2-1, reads DAMVIQNPRYQVTQFGKPVTLSCSQTLNHNVMYWYQQKSSQAPKLLFHYYDKDFNNEADTPDNFQSRRPNTSFCFLDIRSPGLGDTAMYLCAIGAMVAYSEQFFGPGTRLTVL.

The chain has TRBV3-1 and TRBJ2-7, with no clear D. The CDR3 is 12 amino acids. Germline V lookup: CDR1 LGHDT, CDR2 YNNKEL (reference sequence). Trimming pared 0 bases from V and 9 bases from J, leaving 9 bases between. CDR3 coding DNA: TGTGCCAGCAGCCAAGAAGGACGGGCGCAGTACTTC. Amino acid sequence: CASSQEGRAQYF.

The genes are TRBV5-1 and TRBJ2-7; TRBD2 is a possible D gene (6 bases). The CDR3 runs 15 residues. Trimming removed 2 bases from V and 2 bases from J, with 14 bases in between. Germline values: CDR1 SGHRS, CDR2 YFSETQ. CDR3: CASSFGIADPYEQYF. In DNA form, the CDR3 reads TGCGCCAGCAGCTTCGGGATAGCGGACCCCTACGAGCAGTACTTC.

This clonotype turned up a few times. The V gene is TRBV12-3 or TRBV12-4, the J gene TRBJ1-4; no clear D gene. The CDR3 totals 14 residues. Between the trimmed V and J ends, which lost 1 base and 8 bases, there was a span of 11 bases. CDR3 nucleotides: TGTGCCAGCAGTTTAGACGTGTCGATCGAAAAACTGTTTTTT. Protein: CASSLDVSIEKLFF.

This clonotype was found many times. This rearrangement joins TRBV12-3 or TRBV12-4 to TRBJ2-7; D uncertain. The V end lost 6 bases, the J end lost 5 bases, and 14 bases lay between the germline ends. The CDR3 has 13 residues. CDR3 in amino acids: CASSWLSGDEQYF. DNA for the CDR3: TGTGCCAGCAGCTGGTTGAGTGGGGACGAGCAGTACTTC.

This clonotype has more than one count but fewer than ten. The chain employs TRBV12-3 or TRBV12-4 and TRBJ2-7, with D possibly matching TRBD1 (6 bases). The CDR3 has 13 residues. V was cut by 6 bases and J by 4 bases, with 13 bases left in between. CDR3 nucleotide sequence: TGTGCCAGCAGCCACAGGGTAGGGTACGAGCAGTACTTC. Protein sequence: CASSHRVGYEQYF.

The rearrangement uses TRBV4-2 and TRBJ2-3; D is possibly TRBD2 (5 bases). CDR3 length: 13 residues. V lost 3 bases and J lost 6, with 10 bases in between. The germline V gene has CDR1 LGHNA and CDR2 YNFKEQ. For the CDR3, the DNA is TGTGCCAGCAGCCAGGGAGACCTGGATACGCAGTATTTT. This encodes CASSQGDLDTQYF.

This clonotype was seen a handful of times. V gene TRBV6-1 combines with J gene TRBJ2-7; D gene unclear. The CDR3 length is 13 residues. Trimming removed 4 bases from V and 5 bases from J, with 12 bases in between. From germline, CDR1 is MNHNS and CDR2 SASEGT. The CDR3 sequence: CASSGAEAHEQYF. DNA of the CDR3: TGTGCCAGCAGTGGGGCAGAAGCCCACGAGCAGTACTTC.

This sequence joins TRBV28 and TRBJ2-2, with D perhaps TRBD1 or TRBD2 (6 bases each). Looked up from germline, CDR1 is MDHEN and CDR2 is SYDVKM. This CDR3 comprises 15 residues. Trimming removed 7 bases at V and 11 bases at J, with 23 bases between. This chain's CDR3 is CASTAEGGGRSELFF. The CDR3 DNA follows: TGTGCCAGCACCGCGGAGGGGGGCGGACGGAGTGAGCTGTTTTTT.

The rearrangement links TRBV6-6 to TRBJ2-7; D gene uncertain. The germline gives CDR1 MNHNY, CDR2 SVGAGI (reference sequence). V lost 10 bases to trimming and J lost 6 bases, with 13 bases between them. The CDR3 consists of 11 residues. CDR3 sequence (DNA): TGTGCCACTTTACAGAGAGGCGAGCAGTACTTC. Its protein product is CATLQRGEQYF.